The sequence of this T cell receptor (beta chain) was determined in a study of beta chain features in type 1 diabetes. Expressed TCRB transcripts got sequenced, as all isolated RNA was reverse transcribed. Libraries were prepared by immunoSEQ multiplex PCR; TCRdb keeps only in-frame clonotypes and omits some of them. The sample consists of fewer than 650,000 clones, 15% of them appearing once. Findings of the study overall: Patients with Type 1 diabetes showed moderately but significantly shorter TCRB CDR3s in all four CD4+ subsets.

This clone was found a few times. What it binds is not known. The CDR3 has 13 residues. V gave up 3 bases and J gave up 9 bases, with 9 bases separating them. Germline V gene sequence: CDR1 SGHTA, CDR2 FQGTGA. The sample was naive CD4+ T cells from blood. V usage is TRBV7-3 and J usage is TRBJ1-6, with D possibly TRBD1 on 5 matching bases. The receptor was derived from a man aged 18 to 29 in good health. Written as DNA, the CDR3 is TGTGCCAGCAGCTTTGGACATGTTTCACCCCTCCACTTT. Encoded protein: CASSFGHVSPLHF.